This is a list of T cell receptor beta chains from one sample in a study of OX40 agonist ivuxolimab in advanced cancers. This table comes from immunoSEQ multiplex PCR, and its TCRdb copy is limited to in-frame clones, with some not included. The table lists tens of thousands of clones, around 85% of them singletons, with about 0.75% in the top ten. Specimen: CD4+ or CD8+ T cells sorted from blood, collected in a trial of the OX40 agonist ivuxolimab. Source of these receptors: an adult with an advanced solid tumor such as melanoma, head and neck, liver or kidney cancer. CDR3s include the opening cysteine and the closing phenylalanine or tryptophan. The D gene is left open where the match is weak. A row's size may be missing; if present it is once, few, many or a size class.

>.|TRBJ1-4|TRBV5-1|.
TGCGCCAGCAGCTTGAGTGGCGAAAAACTGTTTTTT
CASSLSGEKLFF
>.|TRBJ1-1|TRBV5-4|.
TGTGCCAGCAGCATTCCTAGCTGGAGAGCTTTCTTT
CASSIPSWRAFF
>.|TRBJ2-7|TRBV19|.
TGTGCCAGTAGTATTTCAGGGGCTAGCAGGTACGAGCAGTACTTC
CASSISGASRYEQYF
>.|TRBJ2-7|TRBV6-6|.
TGTGCCAGCTCCGTGGGGAGCTACGAGCAGTACTTC
CASSVGSYEQYF
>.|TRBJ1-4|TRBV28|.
TGTGCCAGCAGTTTATCAGGGCGTTTTAATGAAAAACTGTTTTTT
CASSLSGRFNEKLFF
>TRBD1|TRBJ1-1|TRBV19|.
TGTGCCAGTAACCAGGGACAGGTGAACACTGAAGCTTTCTTT
CASNQGQVNTEAFF
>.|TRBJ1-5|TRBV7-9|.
TGTGCCAGCAGCTTCGGCAATCAGCCCCAGCATTTT
CASSFGNQPQHF
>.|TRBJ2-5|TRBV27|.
TGTGCCAGCAGTTTACAAGGGGGGCGGGTTACGGAGACCCAGTACTTC
CASSLQGGRVTETQYF
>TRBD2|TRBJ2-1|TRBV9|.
TGTGCCAGCAGCGTAGCGGGCGGCGGGAGAATTAGTGAGCAGTTCTTC
CASSVAGGGRISEQFF
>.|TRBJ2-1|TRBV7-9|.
TGTGCCAGCAATATAAACCGGTTCTTC
CASNINRFF
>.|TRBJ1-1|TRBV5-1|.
TGCGCCAGCAGCCCGGTAGGAGGGTCGGACACTGAAGCTTTCTTT
CASSPVGGSDTEAFF
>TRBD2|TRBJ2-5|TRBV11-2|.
TGTGCCAGCAGCGTTAGGGCTAGCGGGCCAGAGGGCCAGTACTTC
CASSVRASGPEGQYF
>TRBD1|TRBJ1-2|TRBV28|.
TGTGCCAGCAAACAGCAGGGACAGGGGGTTGGCTACACCTTC
CASKQQGQGVGYTF
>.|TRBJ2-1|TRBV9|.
TGTGCCAGCAGCGTAGGCCAGCAGAGCCCCCCGAATGAGCAGTTCTTC
CASSVGQQSPPNEQFF
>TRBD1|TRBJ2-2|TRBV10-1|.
TGCGCCAGCAGTGAGCCCGGACAGGGAGGCACCGGGGAGCTGTTTTTT
CASSEPGQGGTGELFF
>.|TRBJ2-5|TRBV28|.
TGTGCCAGCACCCAACCCCAAGGGAGGGAGACCCAGTACTTC
CASTQPQGRETQYF
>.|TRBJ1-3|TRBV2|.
TGTGCCAGCAGTGAGTTGGCGGACACCATATATTTT
CASSELADTIYF
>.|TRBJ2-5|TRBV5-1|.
TGCGCCAGCAGCTTGAGCAAGGGCAGCCAAGAGACCCAGTACTTC
CASSLSKGSQETQYF
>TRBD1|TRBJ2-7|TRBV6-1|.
TGTGCCAGCAACTTTGTACCGGGACAGGGCTACGAGCAGTACTTC
CASNFVPGQGYEQYF
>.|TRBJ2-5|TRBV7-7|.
TGTGCTAGCAGCTCCCAGGACTTCGAGACCCAGTACTTC
CASSSQDFETQYF
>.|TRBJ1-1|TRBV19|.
TGTGCCAGTAGTACTACAGGGTCCACTGAAGCTTTCTTT
CASSTTGSTEAFF
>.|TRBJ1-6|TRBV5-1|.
TGCGCCAGCAGTCTGGACGGGGGATATTCACCCCTCCACTTT
CASSLDGGYSPLHF
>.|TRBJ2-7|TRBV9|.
TGTGCCAGCAGCTCCCCATGGGGCGAGCAGTACTTC
CASSSPWGEQYF
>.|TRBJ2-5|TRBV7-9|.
TGTGCCAGCAGAACCGGGAATCGGGAGACCCAGTACTTC
CASRTGNRETQYF
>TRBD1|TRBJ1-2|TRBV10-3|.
TGTGCCACCCAAGAAGGACAGGGTACACACTATGGCTACACCTTC
CATQEGQGTHYGYTF
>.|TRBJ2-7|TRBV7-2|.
TGTGCCAGCAGCTCCTCGAGTGCCTCACCCAAAGAATACTTC
CASSSSSASPKEYF
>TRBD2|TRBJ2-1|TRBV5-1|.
TGCGCCAGCAGCTTGGCGGGGTCTTCTAGCGGGTGGGACAATGAGCAGTTCTTC
CASSLAGSSSGWDNEQFF
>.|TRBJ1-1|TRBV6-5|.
TGTGCCAGCAGGGACAGTGGGGTAAACACTGAAGCTTTCTTT
CASRDSGVNTEAFF
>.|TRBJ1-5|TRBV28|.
TGTGCCAGCAGTCCTCCCCAGACAGGAAAACAGCCCCAGCATTTT
CASSPPQTGKQPQHF
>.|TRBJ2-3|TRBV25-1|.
TGTGCCAGCAGTGAAGGAGGTAGCGGCTACACAGATACGCAGTATTTT
CASSEGGSGYTDTQYF
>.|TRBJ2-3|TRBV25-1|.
TGTGCCAGCAGTGAGGTGGGCACAGATACGCAGTATTTT
CASSEVGTDTQYF
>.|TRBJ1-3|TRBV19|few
TGTGCCAGTACCCAGGACAGCTCTGGAAACACCATATATTTT
CASTQDSSGNTIYF
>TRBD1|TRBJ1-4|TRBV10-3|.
TGTGCCATCAGGAAAACAGGGGGAGAAAAACTGTTTTTT
CAIRKTGGEKLFF
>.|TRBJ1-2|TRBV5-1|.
TGCGCCAGCAGCTTGGACTCAGGGATTGATGGCTACACCTTC
CASSLDSGIDGYTF
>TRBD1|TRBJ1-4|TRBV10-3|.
TGTGCCATCAGTGAAGCGAGGGGGCGAGCTAATGAAAAACTGTTTTTT
CAISEARGRANEKLFF
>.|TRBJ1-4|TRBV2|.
TGTGCCAGCAGGATAGATGCAACTAATGAAAAACTGTTTTTT
CASRIDATNEKLFF
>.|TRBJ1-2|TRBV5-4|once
TGTGCCAGCAGACCTCAGACAGTCTCGAACTATGGCTACACCTTC
CASRPQTVSNYGYTF
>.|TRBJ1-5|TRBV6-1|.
TGTGCCAGCATAAGGGACACCAGCAATCAGCCCCAGCATTTT
CASIRDTSNQPQHF
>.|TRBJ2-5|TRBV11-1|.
TGTGCCAGCAGCTTCCAGGAGACCCAGTACTTC
CASSFQETQYF
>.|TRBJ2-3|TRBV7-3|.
TGTGCCAGCAGCTTAATCGGGAGTCTCACAGATACGCAGTATTTT
CASSLIGSLTDTQYF
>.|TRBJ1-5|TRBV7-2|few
TGTGCCAGCAGCCCGCAGTTTGATCAGCCCCAGCATTTT
CASSPQFDQPQHF
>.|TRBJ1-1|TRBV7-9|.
TGTGCCAGCAGTTCCGGCGCCGAAGCTTTCTTT
CASSSGAEAFF
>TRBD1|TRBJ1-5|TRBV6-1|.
TGTGCCAGCAGTCAGACAGGGTGGCAGCCCCAGCATTTT
CASSQTGWQPQHF
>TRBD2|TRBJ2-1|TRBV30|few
TGTGCCTGGGGACTAGCGGGTACCAATGAGCAGTTCTTC
CAWGLAGTNEQFF
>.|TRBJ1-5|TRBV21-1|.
TGTGCCAGCAGCAAAGGAAGGGACAGGGATAGCAATCAGCCCCAGCATTTT
CASSKGRDRDSNQPQHF
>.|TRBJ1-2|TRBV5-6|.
TGTGCCAGCAGTGGCGACAGCTACTATGGCTACACCTTC
CASSGDSYYGYTF
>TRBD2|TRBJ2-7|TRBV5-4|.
TGTGCCAGCAGCTTGGAGGCTAGCGGCGAGCAGTACTTC
CASSLEASGEQYF
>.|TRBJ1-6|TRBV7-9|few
TGTGCCAGCAGCCACGTTGAGTCACCCCTCCACTTT
CASSHVESPLHF
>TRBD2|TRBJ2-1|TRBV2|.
TGTGCCAGCAGCCGAGCGGGGGGCCCGAGCTCCTACAATGAGCAGTTCTTC
CASSRAGGPSSYNEQFF